This TCR beta chain comes out of a study of cytomegalovirus exposure and HLA in healthy donors (dated by TCRdb to between 2016 and 2019). With respect to the entire study: According to a later analysis, the 120 validation repertoires were produced on the same platform as the 666 repertoires of the first cohort. The study was designed to test whether signatures of past pathogen exposure could be identified by cataloging public T cell receptors. Besides the first cohort of approximately 670 subjects, a separate validation cohort made up of roughly 130 different subjects was used. The study combined high-throughput TCR immunosequencing, statistical association of individual TCRs with disease status, and machine learning to predict cytomegalovirus infection status. Here is what the overall study found, with its caveats: The study listed 164 TCR beta chains as associated with cytomegalovirus. Subsequent analysis determined that TCRs grouped into clusters in the first cohort also showed a tendency toward co-occurrence across the 130 or so validation repertoires, and 94% of cluster scores exceeded 0. In vitro tests confirmed that a few of the cytomegalovirus-associated TCR beta chains recognize cytomegalovirus antigens. All 120 or so repertoires were used to score co-occurrence in the validation cohort in a later analysis, because that analysis had no HLA typing for the cohort. According to the authors, the approach could potentially be generalized to other disease states and immunological phenotypes. Across donors, most TCR sequences were observed very rarely, whereas some public TCRs were present in many individuals. In both the original and validation cohorts, the classifier was reported to diagnose cytomegalovirus status with high specificity and sensitivity.

Receptor amplification or capture employed the immunoSEQ multiplex PCR assay. From the authors' description of their analysis: A statistical classification framework was built to diagnose cytomegalovirus status from the catalog of TCR beta chain sequences. In its TCRdb copy, this immuneACCESS table keeps in-frame sequences only and misses some clones. Where compared with another copy, unresolved V genes explain less than half of these, and the others have no known cause. D and trimming come from the DNA, and the V and J calls and clone size come from that table. This sample holds about 330,000 clones; around 90% were observed only once. Over 1% of the sample goes to the ten largest clones. About this clone itself: Its antigen remains unidentified. There are no base qualities to consult, and no much larger clone falls within one base.

Trimming costs V 0 bases and J 6 bases, and their ends lie 12 bases apart. CDR1 and CDR2, looked up from the germline V gene (reference sequence), are MNHNY and SVGAGI. Inclusive of the bounding cysteine and phenylalanine, the CDR3 is 16 residues long. Of all the DNA, just the CDR3 is kept, 48 bases in frame from base 1. Donors formed part of the validation cohort, which comprised 120 subjects and was distinct from the first cohort of under 800 subjects. This TCR was recovered from a woman aged 25 to 39 in good health and CMV-seropositive. The receptor chain draws on TRBV6-6 and TRBJ1-6, with the identity of the D gene unclear. Sequencing was performed on PBMCs. The sequenced DNA is TGTGCCAGCAGTTACTCGAGGCCAGAGGTTAATTCACCCCTCCACTTT. Its amino acids are CASSYSRPEVNSPLHF.